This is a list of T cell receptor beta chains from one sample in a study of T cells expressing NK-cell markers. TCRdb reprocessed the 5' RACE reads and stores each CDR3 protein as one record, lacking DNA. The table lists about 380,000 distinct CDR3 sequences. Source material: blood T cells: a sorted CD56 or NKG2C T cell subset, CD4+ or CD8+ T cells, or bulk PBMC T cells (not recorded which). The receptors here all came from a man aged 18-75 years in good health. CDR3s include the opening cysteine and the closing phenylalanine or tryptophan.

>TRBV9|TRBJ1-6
CASNRGTGSNSPLHF
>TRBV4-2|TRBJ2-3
CASSQDVGGGSTDTQYF
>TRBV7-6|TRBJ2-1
CASSLAVAGGGEQFF
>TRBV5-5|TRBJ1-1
CASSPRQGWYTEAFF
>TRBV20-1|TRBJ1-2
CSAAAGGYGYTF
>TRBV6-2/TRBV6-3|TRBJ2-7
CASSYSHFEQYF
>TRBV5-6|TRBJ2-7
CASRRRLVPTYEQYF
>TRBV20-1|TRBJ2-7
CSATSDGYEQYF
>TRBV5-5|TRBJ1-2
CASSPDGIWRYTF
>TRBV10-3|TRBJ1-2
CAIMGGQGGGYTF
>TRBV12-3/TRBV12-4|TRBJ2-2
CASSFRGGYIGELFF
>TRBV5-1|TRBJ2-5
CASSLAERSQETQYF
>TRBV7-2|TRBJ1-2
CASSLGPPYGYTF
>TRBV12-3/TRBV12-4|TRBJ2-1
CASSVRLEGVEQFF
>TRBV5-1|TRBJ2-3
CASNTGYSTDTQYF
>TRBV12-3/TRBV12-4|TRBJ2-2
CASRRAGGYTGELFF
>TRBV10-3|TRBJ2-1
CAISAGGGGNNEQFF
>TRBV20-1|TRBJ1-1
CSASGTANTEAFF